Listed below are T cell receptor beta chains from one sample, sequenced in a study of spatial heterogeneity in lung cancer. TCRdb itself ran the 5' RACE reads through MiXCR, one entry per CDR3 protein. The repertoire includes over 50,000 distinct CDR3 sequences, 7.5% to 9% of them detected once, and less than 15% sits in the top ten. The sequencing here drew on PBMCs, taken at surgery. These receptors all come from a female donor with early-stage non-small cell lung cancer. CDR3s include the opening cysteine and the closing phenylalanine or tryptophan. D genes are given only for firm matches. The listing skips clone size in some rows; elsewhere it reads once, few, many or a size class.

J gene: TRBJ1-1
V gene: TRBV28
D gene: TRBD1
clone size: many
CDR3 protein: CASSLGDRGTEAFF

J gene: TRBJ2-5
V gene: TRBV12-3/TRBV12-4
D gene: TRBD1
clone size: few
CDR3 protein: CASSDRVQETQYF

J gene: TRBJ1-1
V gene: TRBV11-1
D gene: TRBD1
clone size: -
CDR3 protein: CASSLGSRGRAEAFF

J gene: TRBJ1-5
V gene: TRBV24-1
D gene: TRBD1
clone size: many
CDR3 protein: CATSDFGTGGGQHF

J gene: TRBJ2-3
V gene: TRBV2
D gene: -
clone size: few
CDR3 protein: CASSVQGTTTDTQYF

J gene: TRBJ2-5
V gene: TRBV3-1
D gene: -
clone size: many
CDR3 protein: CASSPGEETQYF

J gene: TRBJ2-3
V gene: TRBV9
D gene: -
clone size: many
CDR3 protein: CASSVGVRPDTQYF

J gene: TRBJ1-2
V gene: TRBV7-2
D gene: -
clone size: many
CDR3 protein: CASSPTTGGFGYTF

J gene: TRBJ2-5
V gene: TRBV7-2
D gene: TRBD1
clone size: -
CDR3 protein: CATTGTGEQETQYF

J gene: TRBJ2-3
V gene: TRBV14
D gene: TRBD2
clone size: many
CDR3 protein: CASSQEYLAGGYTDTQYF

J gene: TRBJ2-2
V gene: TRBV9
D gene: -
clone size: -
CDR3 protein: CASSVQGLGTGELFF

J gene: TRBJ2-1
V gene: TRBV11-2
D gene: TRBD2
clone size: few
CDR3 protein: CASSPSGGAGNEQFF

J gene: TRBJ2-7
V gene: TRBV2
D gene: -
clone size: -
CDR3 protein: CASSPNYEQYF

J gene: TRBJ1-1
V gene: TRBV3-1
D gene: -
clone size: -
CDR3 protein: CASSQGNQAFF

J gene: TRBJ1-1
V gene: TRBV7-2
D gene: -
clone size: many
CDR3 protein: CASSLRQDYMNTEAFF

J gene: TRBJ2-6
V gene: TRBV10-3
D gene: -
clone size: many
CDR3 protein: CAISPGASGANVLTF

J gene: TRBJ1-1
V gene: TRBV5-1
D gene: -
clone size: few
CDR3 protein: CASSSYRMNTEAFF

J gene: TRBJ2-2
V gene: TRBV10-3
D gene: -
clone size: -
CDR3 protein: CAISERQNTGELFF

J gene: TRBJ1-1
V gene: TRBV29-1
D gene: -
clone size: -
CDR3 protein: CSFSYSGNTEAFF

J gene: TRBJ2-2
V gene: TRBV12-3/TRBV12-4
D gene: TRBD2
clone size: few
CDR3 protein: CASSPETSGGRQGTGELFF

J gene: TRBJ2-2
V gene: TRBV29-1
D gene: -
clone size: few
CDR3 protein: CSVEFRGVRELFF

J gene: TRBJ2-2
V gene: TRBV5-1
D gene: TRBD2
clone size: few
CDR3 protein: CASGLAGGTGELFF

J gene: TRBJ2-1
V gene: TRBV20-1
D gene: TRBD2
clone size: few
CDR3 protein: CSADPGTSGRDYNEQFF

J gene: TRBJ2-7
V gene: TRBV5-6
D gene: -
clone size: few
CDR3 protein: CASSLIAGPYEQYF

J gene: TRBJ2-7
V gene: TRBV10-3
D gene: -
clone size: -
CDR3 protein: CAINEDNSYEQYF

J gene: TRBJ1-5
V gene: TRBV6-5
D gene: TRBD1
clone size: -
CDR3 protein: CASSRGQGNQPQHF

J gene: TRBJ2-1
V gene: TRBV3-1
D gene: -
clone size: many
CDR3 protein: CASSLAGQGEQFF

J gene: TRBJ1-1
V gene: TRBV12-3/TRBV12-4
D gene: -
clone size: many
CDR3 protein: CASSPWEDWDTEAFF

J gene: TRBJ1-1
V gene: TRBV20-1
D gene: -
clone size: -
CDR3 protein: CSASRGSSVTEAFF

J gene: TRBJ2-7
V gene: TRBV7-9
D gene: -
clone size: many
CDR3 protein: CASSSAPGNEQYF

J gene: TRBJ2-7
V gene: TRBV5-1
D gene: -
clone size: many
CDR3 protein: CASSWAWGTGHSSYEQYF

J gene: TRBJ2-4
V gene: TRBV18
D gene: -
clone size: -
CDR3 protein: CASSPTDLDIQYF

J gene: TRBJ2-3
V gene: TRBV11-2
D gene: TRBD1
clone size: -
CDR3 protein: CASSLDLVTGSTDTQYF

J gene: TRBJ2-2
V gene: TRBV7-7
D gene: -
clone size: many
CDR3 protein: CASSLRDAANTGELFF

J gene: TRBJ2-3
V gene: TRBV7-3
D gene: TRBD1
clone size: few
CDR3 protein: CASTLGGSTDTQYF

J gene: TRBJ1-6
V gene: TRBV20-1
D gene: -
clone size: -
CDR3 protein: CSASYEVPGSSPLHF

J gene: TRBJ2-3
V gene: TRBV6-5
D gene: TRBD2
clone size: few
CDR3 protein: CASSLTSAHLTDTQYF

J gene: TRBJ2-7
V gene: TRBV27
D gene: -
clone size: many
CDR3 protein: CASRVQEARYEQYF

J gene: TRBJ2-2
V gene: TRBV20-1
D gene: -
clone size: many
CDR3 protein: CSARGGGNTGELFF

J gene: TRBJ1-4
V gene: TRBV2
D gene: -
clone size: -
CDR3 protein: CASSRGVGEKLFF